The present T cell receptor (beta chain) was sequenced within a study of cytomegalovirus exposure and HLA in healthy donors. General study points: The listing of 150 to 200 TCR beta chains classed them as cytomegalovirus-associated. In vitro confirmation showed three CMV-associated chains to be CMV antigen specific.

The method was immunoSEQ multiplex PCR; TCRdb's version includes in-frame clones alone and lacks a portion of them. Of about 360,000 clones in the sample, just over 85% were seen once. This clone was observed a few times. What it binds is unknown. The CDR3 sequence is 12 residues long. Germline V gives CDR1 SNHLY, CDR2 FYNNEI. Trimming took 8 bases from V and 7 from J; bases not matched to a gene: 7. The chain employs TRBV2 and TRBJ1-1, with TRBD1 identical over 7 bases. The sequence came from a woman younger than 35 in good health and CMV-seronegative. Sequencing was performed on PBMCs. CDR3 sequence (DNA): TGTGCCAGCGGACAGGATTCCCTTGAAGCTTTCTTT. This sequence encodes CASGQDSLEAFF.